A selection of T cell receptor beta chains follows, all from one sample in a study of CD8+ T cells in alopecia areata. Clones were sequenced by immunoSEQ multiplex PCR, and TCRdb holds only the in-frame ones, with some missing. The sample lists 200,000 or so clones; less than 45% were seen once. The specimen comprised CD4+ T cells sorted from blood, sampled at approximately week 30, from a patient treated with tofacitinib. The source is a human donor with alopecia areata. The CDR3 runs from the conserved cysteine through the conserved F or W. D genes are given only for firm matches. Some rows have no size entry. The others give once, few or many, or a class for an expanded clone.

>TRBV9|TRBJ2-7|.|.
TGTGCCAGCAGCCCAGCCGTAGGGACCACCTACGAGCAGTACTTC
CASSPAVGTTYEQYF
>TRBV5-4|TRBJ2-7|.|.
TGTGCCAGCAGCCCCTCCGGGACCTCCTCCTACGAGCAGTACTTC
CASSPSGTSSYEQYF
>TRBV6-5|TRBJ2-7|.|.
TGTGCCAGCAGTTACAGGGGAATGGGTTACTACGAGCAGTACTTC
CASSYRGMGYYEQYF
>TRBV27|TRBJ2-4|few|.
TGTGCCAGCAGTTCCTTGACGGGTTTAAACATTCAGTACTTC
CASSSLTGLNIQYF
>TRBV10-3|TRBJ1-2|.|.
TGTGCCACCCGCCTTGGGCAGGGGAACTATGGCTACACCTTC
CATRLGQGNYGYTF
>TRBV4-3|TRBJ2-1|few|TRBD2
TGCGCCAGCAGCCAAGTAGATATGGGACTAGCGGGAGAGCAGTTCTTC
CASSQVDMGLAGEQFF
>TRBV28|TRBJ2-7|few|TRBD1
TGTGCCAGCACCGATAGACAGGGGGCCTACGAGCAGTACTTC
CASTDRQGAYEQYF
>TRBV25-1|TRBJ2-5|.|TRBD1
TGTGCCAGCTGTCGGACAGGGCCCCACCAAGAGACCCAGTACTTC
CASCRTGPHQETQYF
>TRBV7-2|TRBJ2-1|once|.
TGTGCCAGCAGCTTAGAGCGGGTCGAGCAGTTCTTC
CASSLERVEQFF
>TRBV2|TRBJ1-2|.|.
TGTGCCAGCAGCGAGAACGATGTAGGCTACACCTTC
CASSENDVGYTF
>TRBV7-2|TRBJ1-5|.|.
TGTGCCAGCAGCCGACAAAGCAATCAGCCCCAGCATTTT
CASSRQSNQPQHF
>TRBV4-1|TRBJ2-4|.|TRBD2
TGCGCCAGCAGCCAAGATACAGCGGGGGGGCCCCAAAACATTCAGTACTTC
CASSQDTAGGPQNIQYF
>TRBV6-5|TRBJ2-5|few|TRBD1
TGTGCCAGCAGCATCGACAGGGGGCTCGGGACCCAGTACTTC
CASSIDRGLGTQYF
>TRBV29-1|TRBJ2-2|.|.
TGCAGCGTGGGGGCAGCGTTGGACACCGGGGAGCTGTTTTTT
CSVGAALDTGELFF
>TRBV29-1|TRBJ1-6|.|.
TGCAGCGCAGCAACTGAGAATTCACCCCTCCACTTT
CSAATENSPLHF
>TRBV19|TRBJ2-2|many|TRBD1
TGTGCCAGTAGGACAGGGGGCGTGAACACCGGGGAGCTGTTTTTT
CASRTGGVNTGELFF
>TRBV10-2|TRBJ2-1|few|.
TGCGCCAGCATGCTAGCAAGCTCCTACAATGAGCAGTTCTTC
CASMLASSYNEQFF
>TRBV7-8|TRBJ1-2|.|.
TGTGCCAGCAGCTCCCGACCCCAGGGTTGGGGCTACACCTTC
CASSSRPQGWGYTF
>TRBV29-1|TRBJ1-2|.|TRBD1
TGCAGCGTCCCTGAGATACAGGGGGCTTGGGGCTACACCTTC
CSVPEIQGAWGYTF
>TRBV7-3|TRBJ2-5|.|TRBD2
TGTGCCAGCAGTTGGGGACTAGCGGGAGTAGAGACCCAGTACTTC
CASSWGLAGVETQYF
>TRBV29-1|TRBJ2-3|.|.
TGCAGCGTTGAGGACAGCACAGATACGCAGTATTTT
CSVEDSTDTQYF
>TRBV6-1|TRBJ1-2|few|.
TGTGCCAGCACCAACGGGCCTGCTGGCTATGGCTACACCTTC
CASTNGPAGYGYTF
>TRBV5-1|TRBJ2-3|.|.
TGCGCCAGCAGCTTGGGCCTGGGGCGCCCCACAGATACGCAGTATTTT
CASSLGLGRPTDTQYF
>TRBV9|TRBJ1-1|.|.
TGTGCCAGCAGCGTAGGTGGGGGTCGGGGCACTGAAGCTTTCTTT
CASSVGGGRGTEAFF
>TRBV30|TRBJ1-3|.|.
TGTGCCTGGAGTCATTCTGGAAACACCATATATTTT
CAWSHSGNTIYF
>TRBV6-6|TRBJ2-1|.|TRBD1
TGTGCCAGCAGTTCCCGACAGGGGGATCACAATGAGCAGTTCTTC
CASSSRQGDHNEQFF
>TRBV4-1|TRBJ1-2|.|.
TGCGCCAGCAGCCATCACAACAGGGAGAACTATGGCTACACCTTC
CASSHHNRENYGYTF
>TRBV5-1|TRBJ1-1|few|TRBD1
TGCGCCAGCAGCAGATCCGGGACAGTTACAGAAGCTTTCTTT
CASSRSGTVTEAFF